This T cell receptor beta chain was recorded in a study of blood T cell repertoires in COVID-19. The germline CDR1 and CDR2 sequences are MDHEN and SYDVKM. This CDR3 comprises 14 residues. V dropped 7 bases and J dropped 5 bases, with 17 bases sitting between them. Authors' data handling: How many nucleated cells were present was estimated from reference gene primer amplification. Sequencing used immunoSEQ multiplex PCR; TCRdb keeps in-frame clones, though not all of them. V and J calls and clone size are copied from that table; D and trimming were computed from the DNA. The data hold a few hundred thousand clones, with less than 90% observed a single time. Adults between roughly 18 and 89 years of age took part from fewer than 30 US areas. Participant-given clinical history determined each cohort assignment.

This chain connects TRBV28 to TRBJ1-1; tentatively, D is TRBD1 (5 bases). Sequencing input: PBMCs or T cells enriched from blood (not recorded which). This TCR came from a woman between 50 and 59 years old who had recovered from COVID-19. The CDR3 protein is CASTSEGWITEAFF. The DNA of the CDR3 is TGTGCCAGCACCTCGGAGGGGTGGATTACTGAAGCTTTCTTT.